The following is a T cell receptor (beta chain) sequence with its context. Its antigen is still unknown. Per germline, CDR1 SNHLY and CDR2 FYNNEI. The CDR3 is made up of 13 amino acids. Trimming took 8 bases from V and 9 from J; bases not matched to a gene: 5. The data are from a study of CD8 T cells in ankylosing spondylitis. Notes on the study in general: Ankylosing spondylitis blood appeared to be characterized by a TCR beta motif of several highly homologous variants. Significant enrichment of disease-linked clones was reported in matched ankylosing spondylitis synovial fluid.

TCRdb re-derived calls from the 5' RACE reads in MiXCR, one entry per CDR3 protein. The sample yields roughly 670,000 distinct CDR3 sequences, roughly 20% seen once. This rearrangement joins TRBV2 to TRBJ1-6; 9 bases are a match to TRBD1. The receptor's source is a male donor with ankylosing spondylitis. The sequencing sample was made of blood, either unsorted or a sorted T cell fraction (not recorded which). This CDR3 reads CASGGQGGSPLHF. The CDR3 DNA follows: TGTGCCAGCGGGGGACAGGGAGGTTCACCCCTCCACTTT.